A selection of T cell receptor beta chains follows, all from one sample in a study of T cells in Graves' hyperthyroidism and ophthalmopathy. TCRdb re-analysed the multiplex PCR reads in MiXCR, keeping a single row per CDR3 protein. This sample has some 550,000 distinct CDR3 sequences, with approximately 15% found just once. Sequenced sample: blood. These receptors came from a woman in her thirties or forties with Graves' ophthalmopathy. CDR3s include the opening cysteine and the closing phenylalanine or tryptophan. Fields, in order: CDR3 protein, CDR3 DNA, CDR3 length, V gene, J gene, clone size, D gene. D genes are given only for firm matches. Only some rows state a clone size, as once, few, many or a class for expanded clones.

CASSLGVEQFF,TGTGCCAGCAGCCTAGGGGTTGAGCAGTTCTTC,11,TRBV5-1,TRBJ2-1,many,NA
CASSSLAGGDEQYF,TGTGCCAGCAGCTCACTAGCGGGAGGGGACGAGCAGTACTTC,14,TRBV11-2,TRBJ2-7,many,TRBD2
CASSIYLVVGRKNTEAFF,TGTGCCAGTAGTATTTACCTCGTGGTCGGCAGAAAGAACACTGAAGCTTTCTTT,18,TRBV19,TRBJ1-1,few,NA
CASSSPSGGGYTF,TGTGCCAGCAGTTCGCCGAGTGGAGGCGGCTACACCTTC,13,TRBV27,TRBJ1-2,few,NA
CASSPPKRSDRNYGYTF,TGTGCCAGCTCACCACCTAAAAGAAGCGACAGAAACTATGGCTACACCTTC,17,TRBV18,TRBJ1-2,many,NA
CASSNSYEQYF,TGTGCCAGCAGTAACTCCTACGAGCAGTACTTC,11,TRBV2,TRBJ2-7,many,NA
CASTRRGGGIEETQYF,TGTGCCAGCACCAGGAGAGGAGGGGGAATTGAGGAGACCCAGTACTTC,16,TRBV6-1,TRBJ2-5,many,NA
CASSQDRGGRAEKLFF,TGCGCCAGCAGCCAAGATCGGGGGGGCAGGGCTGAAAAACTGTTTTTT,16,TRBV4-1,TRBJ1-4,few,NA
CASIKTGGKNQPQHF,TGTGCCAGCATCAAGACAGGGGGTAAGAATCAGCCCCAGCATTTT,15,TRBV6-2/TRBV6-3,TRBJ1-5,NA,TRBD1
CASSQVYGTPYNEQFF,TGCGCCAGCAGCCAAGTTTACGGGACCCCCTACAATGAGCAGTTCTTC,16,TRBV4-1,TRBJ2-1,NA,NA
CSASGQGMGSEKLFF,TGCAGTGCTAGTGGGCAGGGAATGGGTAGTGAAAAACTGTTTTTT,15,TRBV20-1,TRBJ1-4,few,NA
CSAPSGSTTDTQYF,TGCAGTGCTCCTAGCGGGAGTACCACAGATACGCAGTATTTT,14,TRBV20-1,TRBJ2-3,few,TRBD2
CASSSPGGAGTGELFF,TGTGCCAGCAGTTCTCCAGGGGGCGCGGGCACCGGGGAGCTGTTTTTT,16,TRBV6-5,TRBJ2-2,few,TRBD1
CSALLAGDNQETQYF,TGCAGTGCTCTACTAGCGGGGGATAACCAAGAGACCCAGTACTTC,15,TRBV20-1,TRBJ2-5,NA,TRBD2
CASLKGLAEHEQYF,TGTGCCAGCCTAAAGGGACTAGCTGAACACGAGCAGTACTTC,14,TRBV6-1,TRBJ2-7,NA,TRBD2
CASSHLQGNEQFF,TGTGCCAGCAGCCATCTACAGGGGAATGAGCAGTTCTTC,13,TRBV3-1,TRBJ2-1,many,TRBD1
CASSLLGTGETKNIQYF,TGTGCCAGCAGCTTACTAGGGACAGGGGAAACCAAAAACATTCAGTACTTC,17,TRBV7-9,TRBJ2-4,few,TRBD1
CASSHLAANYGYTF,TGTGCCAGCAGCCATCTCGCAGCAAACTATGGCTACACCTTC,14,TRBV3-1,TRBJ1-2,many,NA
CASSAGGSGVRMGTTEAFF,TGTGCCAGCAGTGCCGGGGGGTCAGGGGTGAGGATGGGGACCACTGAAGCTTTCTTT,19,TRBV6-1,TRBJ1-1,many,NA
CAWGGGFYGYTF,TGTGCCTGGGGCGGGGGGTTCTATGGCTACACCTTC,12,TRBV30,TRBJ1-2,many,NA
CATSPHGGRNQPQHF,TGTGCCACCAGTCCTCACGGCGGTCGCAATCAGCCCCAGCATTTT,15,TRBV24-1,TRBJ1-5,many,NA
CASAQRGLNSPLHF,TGTGCCAGCGCACAAAGGGGGCTGAATTCACCCCTCCACTTT,14,TRBV3-1,TRBJ1-6,few,TRBD1
CASSFDDGGTEAFF,TGTGCCAGCAGTTTCGACGATGGTGGCACTGAAGCTTTCTTT,14,TRBV12-3/TRBV12-4,TRBJ1-1,few,NA
CASSPGQGMRNTEAFF,TGTGCCAGCAGCCCGGGACAGGGGATGAGGAACACTGAAGCTTTCTTT,16,TRBV7-2,TRBJ1-1,many,TRBD1
CASSFSLIAGGEQYF,TGTGCCAGCAGTTTTAGTCTCATAGCGGGCGGCGAGCAGTACTTC,15,TRBV12-3/TRBV12-4,TRBJ2-7,few,TRBD2
CASSPGTSGTGIRGFF,TGTGCCAGCAGCCCCGGGACTAGCGGTACTGGGATTAGAGGGTTCTTC,16,TRBV7-9,TRBJ2-1,NA,TRBD2
CASSLAASSTEAFF,TGCGCCAGCAGCTTGGCGGCCTCTAGCACTGAAGCTTTCTTT,14,TRBV5-1,TRBJ1-1,few,NA
CASSPKITGGDYGYTF,TGCGCCAGCAGCCCCAAGATTACAGGGGGCGACTATGGCTACACCTTC,16,TRBV4-1,TRBJ1-2,few,TRBD1
CSADRDGNYGYTF,TGCAGTGCTGACCGTGATGGGAACTATGGCTACACCTTC,13,TRBV20-1,TRBJ1-2,NA,NA
CASSADWTGTRTGAFF,TGTGCCAGCAGTGCCGACTGGACCGGGACGCGGACGGGAGCTTTCTTT,16,TRBV6-1,TRBJ1-1,many,NA
CASSLSGLAGNEQYF,TGTGCCAGCAGCTTATCGGGACTAGCGGGAAACGAGCAGTACTTC,15,TRBV11-3,TRBJ2-7,few,TRBD2
CASSQDRQTQETQYF,TGTGCCAGCAGCCAAGACCGACAAACCCAAGAGACCCAGTACTTC,15,TRBV3-1,TRBJ2-5,NA,NA
CASSDRAGPLTENIQYF,TGTGCCAGCAGCGATCGCGCAGGACCCCTAACGGAGAACATTCAGTACTTC,17,TRBV2,TRBJ2-4,many,NA
CSVLENEKLFF,TGCAGTGTTTTAGAGAATGAAAAACTGTTTTTT,11,TRBV20-1,TRBJ1-4,NA,NA
CAKSRGSSQPQHF,TGTGCCAAGAGTCGGGGTAGCTCTCAGCCCCAGCATTTT,13,TRBV5-5,TRBJ1-5,few,NA
CASSQELLDNRISSYNSPLHF,TGTGCCAGCAGCCAAGAGCTATTGGACAACCGAATAAGCTCCTATAATTCACCCCTCCACTTT,21,TRBV3-1,TRBJ1-6,few,NA
CATGRDMVLGEGTHYNEQFF,TGTGCCACCGGCAGAGATATGGTGCTGGGGGAGGGCACCCACTACAATGAGCAGTTCTTC,20,TRBV15,TRBJ2-1,NA,TRBD2
CASSSSTGYQETQYF,TGTGCCAGCAGCTCCTCAACAGGGTACCAAGAGACCCAGTACTTC,15,TRBV7-3,TRBJ2-5,few,NA